These 29 T cell receptor beta chains came from one sample sequenced in a study of T cells in Graves' hyperthyroidism and ophthalmopathy (dated by TCRdb to the late 2010s). Library creation used multiplex PCR. The sequencer was an Illumina HiSeq 2000. The TCR beta CDR3 regions were amplified from the RNA transcripts. A first-round RT-PCR of the TCR CDR3 used the HTBI primer set with the Qiagen OneStep RT-PCR kit. The public reads were run again by TCRdb, first through fastp at Q25 and then through MiXCR, and only productive beta chains were kept. Every entry covers one CDR3 protein and lists the most common genes and DNA from its rows. The sample table contains around 720,000 distinct CDR3 sequences; only one count was recorded for around a third of them. 30% to 40% of the sample belongs to the ten largest clones. Sequencing was carried out using blood. The receptors derive from a woman between 35 and 50 years old with Graves' hyperthyroidism.

There are many counts of this clonotype. The V call is TRBV20-1, the J call TRBJ1-2; tentatively, D is TRBD1 (5 bases). Germline CDR1 and CDR2: DFQATT and SNEGSKA (reference sequence). V lost 0 bases and J 1 base, leaving 12 bases between the germline ends. CDR3 length: 15 amino acids. CDR3 residues: CSARDRVQINYGYTF. CDR3 DNA sequence: TGCAGTGCTAGAGACAGGGTGCAAATTAACTATGGCTACACCTTC.

The DNA of the CDR3 is TGTGCCAGCAGATCATCGCCGGGACAGGGTACGGGGAACACTGAAGCTTTCTTT. Translating gives CASRSSPGQGTGNTEAFF. The rearrangement uses TRBV28 and TRBJ1-1; 9 bases agree with TRBD1. The V gene's germline CDR1 is MDHEN and CDR2 SYDVKM. V gave up 6 bases and J gave up 1 base; unmatched junction bases: 15. This CDR3 region has 18 residues.

This sequence joins TRBV14 and TRBJ2-7; TRBD1 matches 7 bases. The CDR3 is made up of 13 amino acids. Germline V gene sequence: CDR1 SGHDN, CDR2 FVKESK. J lost 3 bases, V lost 10 bases, and 9 bases had no gene match. CDR3 coding DNA: TGTGCCACCACTGGACAGGAGTTCTACGAGCAGTACTTC. This gives the protein CATTGQEFYEQYF.

The chain combines TRBV12-3 or TRBV12-4 with TRBJ1-5; the D is unclear. The CDR3 is 15 residues long. The CDR3 reads CASANPGGSSGPQHF. The CDR3 bases are TGTGCTAGTGCCAACCCCGGAGGGAGTTCGGGGCCCCAGCATTTT.

This clonotype was observed a few times. This chain connects TRBV19 to TRBJ1-2; D is unresolved. The V end lost 3 bases, the J end lost 1 base, and 6 bases lay between the germline ends. This CDR3 has 13 amino acids. Germline loops: CDR1 LNHDA, CDR2 SQIVND (reference sequence). The CDR3 DNA reads as TGTGCCAGTAGTATCGTTAGTAACTATGGCTACACCTTC. It encodes CASSIVSNYGYTF. Full variable domain (remainder filled in from reference TRBV19 and TRBJ1-2): DGGITQSPKYLFRKEGQNVTLSCEQNLNHDAMYWYRQDPGQGLRLIYYSQIVNDFQKGDIAEGYSVSREKKESFPLTVTSAQKNPTAFYLCASSIVSNYGYTFGSGTRLTVV.

This clonotype was seen repeatedly, ten times or more. CDR3 nucleotides: TGTGCCAGCAGCCAAGCTAGCGGACCCTCCTACGAGCAGTACTTC. Protein sequence: CASSQASGPSYEQYF. This rearrangement joins TRBV4-2 to TRBJ2-7; 7 bases are a match to TRBD2. Germline lookup yields CDR1 LGHNA and CDR2 YNFKEQ. V was clipped by 1 base and J by 0 bases; unmatched bases: 3. This CDR3 has 15 amino acids.

This chain uses TRBV12-3 or TRBV12-4 with TRBJ1-2; D is unresolved. V was cut by 0 bases and J by 1 base, with 9 bases left in between. The CDR3 consists of 15 residues. The CDR3 is CASSLAEGRNYGYTF. CDR3 sequence (DNA): TGTGCCAGCAGTTTAGCGGAAGGCCGTAACTATGGCTACACCTTC.

Of note for this clonotype: Possible read error: a much larger clone is one base away. This rearrangement joins TRBV20-1 to TRBJ1-2, with D perhaps matching TRBD1 (5 bases). V shed 3 bases and J shed 4 bases, with 15 bases lying between them. The CDR3 has 14 residues. Germline CDR1 and CDR2: DFQATT and SNEGSKA (reference sequence). CDR3 region: CSARWARDGYGYTF. The DNA for the CDR3 is TGCAGTGCTAGGTGGGCTCGGGACGGCTATGGCTACACCTTC.

The chain carries TRBV4-2 and TRBJ1-1; D gene ambiguous. Germline V gives CDR1 LGHNA, CDR2 YNFKEQ. V was trimmed by 6 bases and J by 5 bases, leaving 13 bases between them. The CDR3 extends over 13 amino acids. CDR3 sequence (DNA): TGTGCCAGCAGTGTGGGGTTGGGGACTGAAGCTTTCTTT. Translation: CASSVGLGTEAFF.

A word on this clonotype: A read error may be the cause here, since a much bigger clone is one base away. The rearrangement links TRBV20-1 to TRBJ2-7, with a possible D match to TRBD2 (5 bases). The CDR3 length is 12 residues. The V gene's germline CDR1 is DFQATT and CDR2 SNEGSKA (reference sequence). Trimming removed 6 bases from V and 3 bases from J, with 12 bases in between. The DNA of the CDR3 is TGCAGTGCAGGATTAGCGAACTACGAGCAGTACTTC. Translation: CSAGLANYEQYF.

In this sample, this clonotype turned up many times. The chain couples TRBV2 to TRBJ1-1; D gene uncertain. V gave up 8 bases and J gave up 0 bases, with 13 bases separating them. This CDR3 is 14 amino acids long. The germline V gene encodes CDR1 SNHLY and CDR2 FYNNEI. The CDR3 region is CASRSPVMNTEAFF. CDR3 nucleotide sequence: TGTGCCAGCCGGTCCCCAGTAATGAACACTGAAGCTTTCTTT.

The V and J genes are TRBV4-1 and TRBJ2-5; 7 nucleotides line up with TRBD1. Germline V gives CDR1 MGHRA, CDR2 YSYEKL. V lost 1 base to trimming and J lost 4 bases; unmatched junction nucleotides: 15. The CDR3 runs 18 residues. The CDR3 nucleotides are TGCGCCAGCAGCCAAGTCAGTGAGTCCACAGGGGTCGGAGAGACCCAGTACTTC. Translated: CASSQVSESTGVGETQYF.

This clonotype showed up many times. V gene TRBV7-9 combines with J gene TRBJ1-4; D might be TRBD1 (5 bases). Trimming removed 5 bases from V and 0 bases from J, with 13 bases in between. The germline V gene encodes CDR1 SEHNR and CDR2 FQNEAQ (reference sequence). The CDR3 is 16 amino acids. For the CDR3, the DNA is TGTGCCAGCAGCGATAGTAGGGGCGCAACTAATGAAAAACTGTTTTTT. It codes for CASSDSRGATNEKLFF.

The rearrangement joins TRBV7-8 to TRBJ1-5; 7 nucleotides align to TRBD1. This CDR3 has 20 amino acids. The V segment lost 2 bases and the J segment 0 bases; nucleotides outside the gene matches: 16. Germline CDR1 is SGHVS and CDR2 is FQNEAQ. The chain's CDR3 is CASSLRSRAGGDHSNQPQHF. The CDR3 DNA is TGTGCCAGCAGCTTAAGGTCCCGGGCAGGGGGAGATCATAGCAATCAGCCCCAGCATTTT.

This clonotype was recorded many times. The CDR3 DNA is TGCGCCAGCAGGGACATAGGGGACAGGGAAGTTTTACAAGAGACCCAGTACTTC. This gives the protein CASRDIGDREVLQETQYF. The chain has TRBV10-2 and TRBJ2-5, with 9 bases that match TRBD1. Losses at the gene ends were 6 bases for V and 2 bases for J; bases not matched to a gene: 16. Germline-derived CDR1 and CDR2 are WSHSY and SAAADI. This CDR3 region has 18 residues.

The rearrangement links TRBV6-5 to TRBJ2-2; D is possibly TRBD1 (6 bases). This CDR3 has 16 amino acids. Trimming left V 2 bases short and J 5 bases short, with 15 bases between. CDR1 is MNHEY and CDR2 is SVGAGI in the germline V gene. CDR3 amino acids: CASSYLGLGGTGELFF. CDR3 nucleotides: TGTGCCAGCAGTTACCTGGGGCTAGGGGGTACCGGGGAGCTGTTTTTT.

The chain carries TRBV10-3 and TRBJ2-7, with a possible D match to TRBD2 (5 bases). The CDR3 is 14 residues long. With 10 bases removed from V and 2 bases from J, the gap between germline ends came to 18 bases. Germline loops: CDR1 ENHRY, CDR2 SYGVKD. The chain's CDR3 is CASTPREVAYEQYF. The CDR3 nucleotides read TGTGCCAGCACCCCCCGGGAAGTTGCCTACGAGCAGTACTTC.

This chain uses TRBV5-5 with TRBJ2-5; 9 nucleotides line up with TRBD1. V lost 0 bases, J lost 1 base, and 7 bases stayed unmatched. There are 17 residues in the CDR3. Germline V gives CDR1 SGHKS, CDR2 YYEKEE (reference sequence). The CDR3 spells CASSLGDLTGGQETQYF. CDR3 nucleotides: TGTGCCAGCAGCTTGGGAGATCTGACAGGGGGCCAAGAGACCCAGTACTTC.

This clonotype was counted between two and nine times. The CDR3 sequence: CASSWGQVNTEAFF. The CDR3 region has the DNA TGTGCCAGCAGTTGGGGACAGGTGAACACTGAAGCTTTCTTT. The chain links TRBV12-3 or TRBV12-4 to TRBJ1-1, with 8 positions matching TRBD1. Trimming removed 4 bases from V and 0 bases from J; junction bases left unmatched: 1. The CDR3 has 14 residues.

This clonotype was counted at least ten times. The genes are TRBV10-1 and TRBJ2-6, with D hard to call. The CDR3 covers 14 residues. Germline CDR1 WNHNN, CDR2 SYGVQD (reference sequence). V was clipped by 8 bases and J by 0 bases, with 8 bases between them. The CDR3 protein is CASLRISGANVLTF. As DNA, the CDR3 is TGCGCCAGCCTTCGGATCTCTGGGGCCAACGTCCTGACTTTC.

The sample holds many counts of this clonotype. The J gene is TRBJ2-3, the V gene TRBV7-6; D ambiguous. V was shortened by 6 bases and J by 0 bases, with 10 bases between the two germline ends. Germline V gene data show CDR1 as SGHVS and CDR2 as FNYEAQ. The CDR3 sequence is 14 residues long. The CDR3 sequence is CASRAGPSTDTQYF. The CDR3, as DNA: TGTGCCAGCAGAGCCGGGCCCAGCACAGATACGCAGTATTTT.

Turning to this clonotype: The junction departs from the called germline gene at one end, perhaps through a read error. The rearrangement uses TRBV7-8 and TRBJ1-4; the D gene is possibly TRBD1 (5 bases). Germline V CDR1 and CDR2: SGHVS, FQNEAQ. This CDR3 is 12 amino acids long. Written as DNA, the CDR3 is TGTGCCAGCCGAGAGACCCGAGGGGAGCTGTGTTTT. It translates to CASRETRGELCF.

The chain uses TRBV12-3 or TRBV12-4 and TRBJ1-5, with D perhaps matching TRBD1 (6 bases). The CDR3 covers 15 residues. V dropped 5 bases and J dropped 0 bases, with 11 bases sitting between them. CDR3 nucleotide sequence: TGTGCCAGCAGTCAAGGGGACACTAGCAATCAGCCCCAGCATTTT. Translated: CASSQGDTSNQPQHF.

The chain is built from TRBV2 and TRBJ2-7; 8 bases align to TRBD1. The end of the DNA fits TRBJ2-4 better, so the J call may be wrong. Germline-derived CDR1 and CDR2 are SNHLY and FYNNEI. The CDR3 loop spans 13 amino acids. The CDR3 bases are TGTGCCAGCAGATCGACAGGGGTTGACATTCAGTACTTC. Amino acid sequence: CASRSTGVDIQYF.

Of note for this clonotype: An end of the junction differs from the germline gene, which may be a read error. The V gene is TRBV7-9, the J gene TRBJ1-1; TRBD1 is a possible D gene (5 bases). This CDR3 is built from 14 residues. Germline-derived CDR1 and CDR2 are SEHNR and FQNEAQ (reference sequence). The DNA of the CDR3 is TGCGCCAGCAGCCAAGATAAGACCCACAGGGAAGCTTTCTTT. This sequence encodes CASSQDKTHREAFF.

The chain links TRBV19 to TRBJ1-3; D uncertain. The V and J ends lost 5 bases and 6 bases respectively, with 14 bases between them. Germline assignment: CDR1 LNHDA and CDR2 SQIVND (reference sequence). The CDR3 runs 14 residues. The DNA of the CDR3 is TGTGCCAGTAGTTGGGGAGGAGGGTCAAACACCATATATTTT. It specifies CASSWGGGSNTIYF.

J is TRBJ1-4 and V is TRBV5-4; TRBD1 agrees at 9 bases. This CDR3 has 17 amino acids. Germline loops: CDR1 SGHNT, CDR2 YYREEE (reference sequence). J was trimmed by 3 bases and V by 5 bases; bases with no gene match: 11. The chain's CDR3 is CASRNDPGQGSNEKLFF. CDR3 DNA: TGTGCCAGCAGAAACGACCCGGGACAGGGCTCTAATGAAAAACTGTTTTTT.

The CDR3 sequence is CASSKSTGPDSPLHF. As DNA, the CDR3 is TGTGCCAGCAGCAAATCGACAGGGCCCGATTCACCCCTCCACTTT. J is TRBJ1-6 and V is TRBV6-1, with 7 bases that match TRBD1. V gave up 6 bases and J gave up 8 bases; unmatched junction bases: 10. Germline V lookup: CDR1 MNHNS, CDR2 SASEGT. This CDR3 is 15 amino acids long.

The chain is built from TRBV29-1 and TRBJ2-2, with 9 bases aligning to TRBD1. There are 14 residues in the CDR3. V lost 8 bases to trimming and J lost 6 bases; unmatched junction nucleotides: 10. Germline assignment: CDR1 SQVTM and CDR2 ANQGSEA. The CDR3 bases are TGCAGCCTTACGGGACAGGGAAGAGCCGGGGAGCTGTTTTTT. The encoded protein is CSLTGQGRAGELFF.